This record covers a single T cell receptor beta chain. This clone was detected once. Its antigen target is currently unknown. No base quality information exists; no much larger clone differs at one position. This entry is derived from a study of somatic mutations in cytotoxic T cells in rheumatoid arthritis listed by TCRdb under 2017. Some background on the complete study: Peripheral blood (approximately 32 ml EDTA) was collected from patients immediately after diagnosis and before any treatment began. A FACSAria II or Sony SH800 was used to flow-sort some V beta antibody-stained T-cell populations at nearly 100% purity, and TCRB sequencing was also done on sorted V beta1+ cells. In newly diagnosed rheumatoid arthritis without treatment, the study examined if expanded CD8+ T-cell clones harbor somatic mutations, relying on TCRB deep sequencing to characterize clonality. TCRB deep sequencing covered 50 to 75 patients with rheumatoid arthritis along with around 22 healthy controls. Patients and controls did not essentially differ in median age, which was nearly identical between the groups. What the authors observed across the whole study: An increase of CD8+ clonality with age was seen in patients (Spearman r ≈ 0.49) but not in healthy controls. The slight TRBV07 underrepresentation in patients was not adjusted for multiple comparisons. The expanded CD8+ clones had unknown antigen targets, and not appearing in virus-specific databases did not rule out that they were virus-specific. There was no significant difference in CD8+ T-cell clonality between rheumatoid arthritis patients and age-matched healthy controls. In about an eighth of the roughly 65 patients, more than 20% of CD8+ cells belonged to the largest CD8+ clone, while several identical CD8+ TCRB sequences were shared between blood and synovial fluid.

The CDR3 goes from the cysteine to the phenylalanine over 15 residues. CDR3 DNA only is kept here, 45 bases in frame from base 1. Trimmed from V: 6 bases; trimmed from J: 9 bases; junction bases lacking a gene match: 14. For CDR1 and CDR2, the germline V gene (reference sequence) lists MNHEY and SMNVEV. Flow cytometry confirmed the purity of CD4+ and CD8+ cells that had been isolated by positive magnetic bead selection on an AutoMACS. After a first flow cytometry screen using a TCR V beta antibody panel, clonal expansions were characterized through TCRB deep sequencing of sorted CD8+ fractions. Peripheral blood mononuclear cells were obtained using density gradient separation with Ficoll-Paque PLUS. DNA was extracted from CD4-enriched, CD8-enriched or PBMC samples with Nucleospin Tissue or Tissue XS kits and quantified with a Qubit 2.0 fluorometer. Sequencing of TCRB CDR3 was done on genomic DNA with the immunoSEQ assay. The authors' analysis ran thus. Only a few patient CD8+ clones larger than 1% matched published virus-specific TCRB sequences when compared against them. The analyses included only productive TCRB rearrangements. Clonality was calculated as a Shannon entropy-based productive clonality index, and a clone was defined by a unique TCRB CDR3 sequence. The template counts of each clone relative to the total templates per sample were used to calculate repertoire overlap between two samples. A correlation with a Spearman r of roughly 0.66 was found between V-gene usage by flow cytometry and V-gene usage by TCRB sequencing. TCRdb's version of the immuneACCESS table is confined to in-frame rearrangements and falls short of the full clone set. An unresolved V gene accounts for under half of the shortfall where checked; the remainder is of unknown origin. That table gives V, J and clone size, and the DNA gave D and trimming. The sample table shows thousands of clones, and 87% are seen once. 17% of the sample comes from the top ten.

Sequenced input: CD8+ T cells sorted from blood. The sequence is built from TRBV27 and TRBJ2-1, and TRBD2 matches 7 of the central bases. This receptor was identified in a man aged 40-55 years with rheumatoid arthritis. The nucleotide sequence reads TGTGCCAGCAGCCTCAGCGGGGCTACTAATCTTGAGCAGTTCTTC. The resulting protein is CASSLSGATNLEQFF.